The entry below describes one T cell receptor beta chain. As yet, its antigen is unknown. Profiling relied on immunoSEQ multiplex PCR, and the TCRdb table lists in-frame clones only, not all of them. The sample shows 2 million or so clones, around 95% of them seen only once. V was trimmed by 7 bases and J by 5 bases, leaving 12 bases between them. This CDR3 comprises 11 residues. CDR1 SQVTM and CDR2 ANQGSEA come from the germline V gene. These data originate in a study of shared clonotypes between healthy human individuals. Study-wide points: Naive CD4 clonotypes overlapped across a few donors at about 5%. Non-shared clonotypes had lower generation probabilities than those shared by all four donors. Memory subsets had estimated richness that was generally smaller than that of naive subsets.

The chain joins TRBV29-1 to TRBJ2-7; no reliable D call. The sequence derives from a man between 18 and 29 years old in good health. Sample: naive CD4+ T cells sorted from blood. Subset reported: CD45RA+ positively selected. This chain's CDR3 is CSAATFDEQYF. CDR3 coding DNA: TGCAGCGCTGCGACTTTTGACGAGCAGTACTTC.